This T cell receptor (beta chain) appears in the sequencing data of a study of blood T cell repertoires in COVID-19. Study-level background: Some COVID-19 samples were acute and others convalescent; all came from the United States, Italy and Spain.

The data were produced by immunoSEQ multiplex PCR, yet TCRdb's version contains in-frame clones alone and is incomplete. This repertoire shows around 72,000 clones, 75% to 90% found once; its top ten account for 7% to 10%. Germline CDR1 SQVTM, CDR2 ANQGSEA. The CDR3 sequence is 13 residues long. Between the trimmed V and J ends, which lost 4 bases and 5 bases, there was a span of 14 bases. The sequence came from a man aged 50-59 years with active COVID-19. The genes are TRBV29-1 and TRBJ1-1; D gene uncertain. Sequencing was performed on peripheral blood. This chain's CDR3 is CSVGHRGGTEAFF. The CDR3 coding sequence is TGCAGCGTTGGCCATCGCGGAGGGACTGAAGCTTTCTTT.